Below, one T cell receptor beta chain is given with its context. Antigen: not known. The data originate from a study of PD-1 blockade in classical Hodgkin lymphoma. The study's findings and limits: Newly diagnosed patients had diversity similar to the baseline diversity of complete responders. Significant TCR diversity gains by C4D1 occurred in CD4+ but not CD8+ cells. Relapsed/refractory patients reportedly had the lowest baseline TCR diversity, below newly diagnosed patients, who were below healthy donors.

Here immunoSEQ multiplex PCR was the method, and the copy in TCRdb shows in-frame clones only, minus some. The sample lists about 47,000 clones; roughly three quarters were seen once. V dropped 7 bases and J dropped 6 bases, with 8 bases sitting between them. The CDR3 length is 11 residues. Germline CDR1 MNHEY, CDR2 SVGAGI. Time point reported: cycle 4 day 1 (C4D1), after 6 weeks of nivolumab. No patient escaped relapse after autologous stem cell transplantation, and brentuximab vedotin exposure varied. Reported best responses ranged across complete response, partial response or progressive disease. This TCR derives from a human donor with classical Hodgkin lymphoma. This sequence joins TRBV6-5 and TRBJ2-3; D is unclear. Sequenced here: peripheral blood mononuclear cells (PBMCs), sampled before the fourth cycle of nivolumab. This CDR3 reads CASTSADTQYF. In DNA form, the CDR3 reads TGTGCCAGCACCTCGGCGGATACGCAGTATTTT.